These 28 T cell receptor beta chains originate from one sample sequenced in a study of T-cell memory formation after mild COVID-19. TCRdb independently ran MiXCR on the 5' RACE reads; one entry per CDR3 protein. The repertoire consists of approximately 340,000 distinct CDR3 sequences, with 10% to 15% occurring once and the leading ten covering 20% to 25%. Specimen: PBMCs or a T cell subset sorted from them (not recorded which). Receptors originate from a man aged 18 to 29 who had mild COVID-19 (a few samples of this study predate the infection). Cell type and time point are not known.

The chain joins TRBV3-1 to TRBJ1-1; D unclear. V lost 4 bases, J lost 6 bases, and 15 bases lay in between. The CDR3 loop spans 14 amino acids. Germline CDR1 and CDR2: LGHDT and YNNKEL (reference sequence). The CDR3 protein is CASSPSLLWAEAFF. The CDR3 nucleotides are TGTGCCAGCAGCCCATCTCTACTTTGGGCTGAAGCTTTCTTT. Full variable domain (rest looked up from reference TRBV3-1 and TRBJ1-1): DTAVSQTPKYLVTQMGNDKSIKCEQNLGHDTMYWYKQDSKKFLKIMFSYNNKELIINETVPNRFSPKSPDKAHLNLHINSLELGDSAVYFCASSPSLLWAEAFFGQGTRLTVV.

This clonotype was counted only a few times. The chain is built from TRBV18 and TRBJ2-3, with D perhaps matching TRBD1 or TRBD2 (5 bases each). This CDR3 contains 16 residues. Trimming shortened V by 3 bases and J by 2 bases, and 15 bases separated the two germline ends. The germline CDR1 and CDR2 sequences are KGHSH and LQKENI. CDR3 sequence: CASSPTAGTSTDTQYF. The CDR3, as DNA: TGTGCCAGCTCACCGACTGCCGGGACCTCCACAGATACGCAGTATTTT.

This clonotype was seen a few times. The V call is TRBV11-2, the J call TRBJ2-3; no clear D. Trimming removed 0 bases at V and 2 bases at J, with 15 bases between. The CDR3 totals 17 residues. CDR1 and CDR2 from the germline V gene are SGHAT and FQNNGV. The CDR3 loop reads CASSLDPGGLFTDTQYF. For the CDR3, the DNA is TGTGCCAGCAGCTTAGATCCCGGCGGCCTTTTCACAGATACGCAGTATTTT.

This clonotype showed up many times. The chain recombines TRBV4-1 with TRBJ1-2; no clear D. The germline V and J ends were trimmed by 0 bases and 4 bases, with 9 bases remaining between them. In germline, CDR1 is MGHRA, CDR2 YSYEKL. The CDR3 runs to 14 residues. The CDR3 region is CASSQDPGSYGYTF. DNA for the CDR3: TGCGCCAGCAGCCAAGATCCCGGTAGCTATGGCTACACCTTC.

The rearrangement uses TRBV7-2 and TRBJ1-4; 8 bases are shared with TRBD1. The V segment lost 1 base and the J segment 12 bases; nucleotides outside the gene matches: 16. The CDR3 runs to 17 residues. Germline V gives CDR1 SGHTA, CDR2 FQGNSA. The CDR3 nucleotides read TGTGCCAGCAGCTTAGTCCATGGGACAGGCGCCGGGGGAGAACTGTTTTTT. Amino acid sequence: CASSLVHGTGAGGELFF.

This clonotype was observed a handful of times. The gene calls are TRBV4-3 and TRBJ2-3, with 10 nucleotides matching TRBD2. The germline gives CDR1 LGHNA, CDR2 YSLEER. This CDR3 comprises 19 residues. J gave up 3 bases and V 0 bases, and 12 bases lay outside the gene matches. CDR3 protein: CASSQETVASGGGTDTQYF. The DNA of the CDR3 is TGCGCCAGCAGCCAAGAAACGGTGGCTAGCGGGGGCGGAACAGATACGCAGTATTTT.

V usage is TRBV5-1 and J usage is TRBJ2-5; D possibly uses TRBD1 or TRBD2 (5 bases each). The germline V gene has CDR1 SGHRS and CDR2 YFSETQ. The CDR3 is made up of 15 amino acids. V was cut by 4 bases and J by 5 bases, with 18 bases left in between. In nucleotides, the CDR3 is TGCGCCAGCAGCCTAAACCGGGACCGCCCGGAGACCCAGTACTTC. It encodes CASSLNRDRPETQYF.

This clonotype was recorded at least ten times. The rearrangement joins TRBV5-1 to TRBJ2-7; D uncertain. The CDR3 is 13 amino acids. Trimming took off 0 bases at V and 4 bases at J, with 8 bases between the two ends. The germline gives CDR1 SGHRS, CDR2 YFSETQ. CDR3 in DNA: TGCGCCAGCAGCTTGGATTCGGAGTACGAGCAGTACTTC. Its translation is CASSLDSEYEQYF.

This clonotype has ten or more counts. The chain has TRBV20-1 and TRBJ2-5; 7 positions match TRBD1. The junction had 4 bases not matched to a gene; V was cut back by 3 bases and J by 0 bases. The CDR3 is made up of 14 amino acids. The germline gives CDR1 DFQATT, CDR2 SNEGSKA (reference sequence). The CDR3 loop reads CSARPGTDQETQYF. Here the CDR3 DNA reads TGCAGTGCTAGGCCCGGGACAGACCAAGAGACCCAGTACTTC.

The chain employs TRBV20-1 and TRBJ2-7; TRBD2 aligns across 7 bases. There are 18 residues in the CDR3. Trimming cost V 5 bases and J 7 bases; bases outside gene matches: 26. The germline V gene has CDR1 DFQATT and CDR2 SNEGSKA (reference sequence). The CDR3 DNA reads TGCAGTGCTCCTTCCCGCGGGATTCGCAGCGGGGCGGCCTCGGAGCAGTACGTC. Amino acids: CSAPSRGIRSGAASEQYV.

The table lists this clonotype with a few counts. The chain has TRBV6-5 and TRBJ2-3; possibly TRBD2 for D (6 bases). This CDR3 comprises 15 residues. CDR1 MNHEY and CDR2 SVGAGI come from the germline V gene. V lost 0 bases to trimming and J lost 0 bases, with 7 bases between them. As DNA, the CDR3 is TGTGCCAGCAGTTACTCGGGACTGAGCACAGATACGCAGTATTTT. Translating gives CASSYSGLSTDTQYF.

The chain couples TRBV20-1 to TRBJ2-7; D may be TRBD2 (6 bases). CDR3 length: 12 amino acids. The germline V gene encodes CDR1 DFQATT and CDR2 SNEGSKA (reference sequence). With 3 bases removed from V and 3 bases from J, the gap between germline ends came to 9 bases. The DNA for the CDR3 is TGCAGTGCTAGGGGGAGGTTCTACGAGCAGTACTTC. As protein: CSARGRFYEQYF.

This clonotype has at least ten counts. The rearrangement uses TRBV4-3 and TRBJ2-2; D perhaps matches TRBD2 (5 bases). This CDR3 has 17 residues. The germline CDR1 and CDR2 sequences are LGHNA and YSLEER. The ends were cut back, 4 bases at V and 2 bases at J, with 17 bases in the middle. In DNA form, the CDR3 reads TGCGCCAGCAGCCCATTCCCCGGGAATGGAAACACCGGGGAGCTGTTTTTT. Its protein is CASSPFPGNGNTGELFF.

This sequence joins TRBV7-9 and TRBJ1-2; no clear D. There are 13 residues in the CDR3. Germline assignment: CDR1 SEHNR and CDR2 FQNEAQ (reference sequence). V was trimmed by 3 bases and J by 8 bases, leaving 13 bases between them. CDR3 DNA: TGTGCCAGCAGCTTTTCGGAAACGAGGGGCTACACCTTC. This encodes CASSFSETRGYTF.

This CDR3 is CATSRDGGATNEKLFF. The CDR3 DNA is TGTGCCACCAGCAGAGACGGGGGAGCAACTAATGAAAAACTGTTTTTT. This chain uses TRBV15 with TRBJ1-4; a possible D gene is TRBD1 (5 bases). V dropped 0 bases and J dropped 0 bases, with 8 bases sitting between them. This CDR3 has 16 amino acids. The germline CDR1 and CDR2 sequences are LNHNV and YYDKDF (reference sequence).

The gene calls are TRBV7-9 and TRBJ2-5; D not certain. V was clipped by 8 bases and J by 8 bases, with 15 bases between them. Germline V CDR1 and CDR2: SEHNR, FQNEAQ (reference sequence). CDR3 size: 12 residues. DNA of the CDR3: TGTGCCAGCCGGCCTTCCGGCGAAACCCAGTACTTC. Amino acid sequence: CASRPSGETQYF.

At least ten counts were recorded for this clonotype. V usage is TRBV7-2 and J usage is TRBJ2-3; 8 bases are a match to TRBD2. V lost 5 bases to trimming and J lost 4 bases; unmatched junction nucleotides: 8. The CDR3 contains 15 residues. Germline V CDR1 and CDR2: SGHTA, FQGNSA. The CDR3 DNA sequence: TGTGCCAGCAGCCACAGCGGGGGCCGGGCAGATACGCAGTATTTT. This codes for CASSHSGGRADTQYF.

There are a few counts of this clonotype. The CDR3 nucleotides read TGTGCCAGCAGCCCTTCCCGGACTAGACACACCGGGGAGCTGTTTTTT. It yields the protein CASSPSRTRHTGELFF. The gene calls are TRBV3-1 and TRBJ2-2, with 7 nucleotides matching TRBD2. J was trimmed by 3 bases and V by 4 bases; bases with no gene match: 8. The V gene's germline CDR1 is LGHDT and CDR2 YNNKEL (reference sequence). The CDR3 length is 16 residues.

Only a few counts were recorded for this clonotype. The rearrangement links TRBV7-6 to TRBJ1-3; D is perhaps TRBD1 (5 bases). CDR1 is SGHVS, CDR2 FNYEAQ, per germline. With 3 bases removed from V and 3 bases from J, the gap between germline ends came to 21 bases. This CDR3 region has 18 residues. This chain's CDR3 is CASSFDGGSLVGGNTIYF. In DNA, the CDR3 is TGTGCCAGCAGCTTTGACGGGGGAAGCTTAGTTGGTGGAAACACCATATATTTT.

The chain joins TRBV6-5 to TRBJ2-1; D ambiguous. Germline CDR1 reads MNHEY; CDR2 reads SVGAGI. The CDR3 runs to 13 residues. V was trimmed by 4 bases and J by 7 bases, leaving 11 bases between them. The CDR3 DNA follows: TGTGCCAGCAGTTTCGGAAGTGCTAATGAGCAGTTCTTC. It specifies CASSFGSANEQFF.

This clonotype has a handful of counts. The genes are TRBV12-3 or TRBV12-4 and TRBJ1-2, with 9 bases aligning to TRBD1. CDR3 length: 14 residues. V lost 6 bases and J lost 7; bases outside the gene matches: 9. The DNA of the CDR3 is TGTGCCAGCAGCTCCAGCACAGGGGGCGCTGGCTACACCTTC. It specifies CASSSSTGGAGYTF.

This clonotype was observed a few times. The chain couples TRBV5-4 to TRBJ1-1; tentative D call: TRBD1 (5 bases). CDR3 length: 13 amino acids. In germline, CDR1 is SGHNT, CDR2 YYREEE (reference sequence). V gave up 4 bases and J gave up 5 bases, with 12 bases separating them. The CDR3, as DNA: TGTGCCAGCAGCCGTATGGGGGGGACTGAAGCTTTCTTT. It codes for CASSRMGGTEAFF.

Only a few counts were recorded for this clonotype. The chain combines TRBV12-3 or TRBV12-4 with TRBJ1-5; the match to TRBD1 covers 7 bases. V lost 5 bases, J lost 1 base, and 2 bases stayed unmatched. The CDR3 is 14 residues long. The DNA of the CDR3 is TGTGCCAGCAGTGTGGGACAGAGCAATCAGCCCCAGCATTTT. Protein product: CASSVGQSNQPQHF.

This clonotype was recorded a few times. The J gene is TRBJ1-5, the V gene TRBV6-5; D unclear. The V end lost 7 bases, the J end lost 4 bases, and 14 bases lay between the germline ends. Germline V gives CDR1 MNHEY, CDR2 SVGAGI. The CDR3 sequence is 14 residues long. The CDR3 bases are TGTGCCAGCACCTCATTAGGGAGGAATCAGCCCCAGCATTTT. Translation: CASTSLGRNQPQHF.

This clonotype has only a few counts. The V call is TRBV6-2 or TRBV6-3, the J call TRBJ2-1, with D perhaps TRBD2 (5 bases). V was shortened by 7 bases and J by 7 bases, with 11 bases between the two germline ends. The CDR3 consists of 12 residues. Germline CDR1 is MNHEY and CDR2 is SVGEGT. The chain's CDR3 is CASKEDWNEQFF. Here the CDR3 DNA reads TGTGCCAGCAAGGAGGATTGGAATGAGCAGTTCTTC.

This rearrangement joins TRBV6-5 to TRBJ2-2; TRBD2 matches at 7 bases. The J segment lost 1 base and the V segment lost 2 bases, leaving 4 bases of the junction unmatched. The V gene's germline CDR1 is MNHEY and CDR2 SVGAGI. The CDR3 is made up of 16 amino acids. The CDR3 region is CASSYSVAGNTGELFF. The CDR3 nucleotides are TGTGCCAGCAGTTACAGTGTAGCGGGGAACACCGGGGAGCTGTTTTTT.

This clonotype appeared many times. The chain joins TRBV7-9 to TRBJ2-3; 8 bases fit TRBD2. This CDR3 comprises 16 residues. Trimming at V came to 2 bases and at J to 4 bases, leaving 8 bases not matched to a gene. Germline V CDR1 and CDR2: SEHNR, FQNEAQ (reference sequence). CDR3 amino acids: CASSLRRGGRADTQYF. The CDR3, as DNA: TGTGCCAGCAGCTTAAGACGGGGGGGCCGGGCAGATACGCAGTATTTT.

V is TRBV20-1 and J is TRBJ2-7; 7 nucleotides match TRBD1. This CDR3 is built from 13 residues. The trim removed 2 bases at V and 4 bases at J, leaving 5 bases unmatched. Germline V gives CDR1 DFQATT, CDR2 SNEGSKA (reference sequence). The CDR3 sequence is CSARHGTVYEQYF. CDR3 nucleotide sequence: TGCAGTGCTAGACACGGGACAGTGTACGAGCAGTACTTC.